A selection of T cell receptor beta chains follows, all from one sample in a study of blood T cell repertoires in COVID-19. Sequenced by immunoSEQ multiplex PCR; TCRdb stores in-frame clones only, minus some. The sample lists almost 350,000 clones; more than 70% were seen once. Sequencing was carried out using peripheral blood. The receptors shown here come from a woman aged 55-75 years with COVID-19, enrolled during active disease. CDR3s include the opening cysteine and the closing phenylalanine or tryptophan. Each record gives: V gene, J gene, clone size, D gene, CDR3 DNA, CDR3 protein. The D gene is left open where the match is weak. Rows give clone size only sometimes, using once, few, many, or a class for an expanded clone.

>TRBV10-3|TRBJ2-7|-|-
TGTGCCATCAGTGAACGACAGGATTACGAGCAGTACTTC
CAISERQDYEQYF
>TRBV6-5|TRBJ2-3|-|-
TGTGCCAGCAGTTACTCCCCAGGGGCGGGTACGCAGTATTTT
CASSYSPGAGTQYF
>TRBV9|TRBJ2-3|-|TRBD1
TGTGCCAGCAGCCACCCAACCTGGGAAAGACAGGGCTCAGTGACAGATACGCAGTATTTT
CASSHPTWERQGSVTDTQYF
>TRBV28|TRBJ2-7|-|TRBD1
TGTGCCAGCAGAACAATAAATTGGGACAGGGTATGGCACGAGCAGTACTTC
CASRTINWDRVWHEQYF
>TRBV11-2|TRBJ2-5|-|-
TGTGCCAGCAGCTTATCAGGGGGGTTCGAAGAGACCCAGTACTTC
CASSLSGGFEETQYF
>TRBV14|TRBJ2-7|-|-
TGTGCCAGCAGCCAAGTCCGTCCAGGGCCTACCTACGAGCAGTACTTC
CASSQVRPGPTYEQYF
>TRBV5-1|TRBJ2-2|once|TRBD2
TGCGCCAGCAGCCTACTAGCGGGGCCTACTAACACCGGGGAGCTGTTTTTT
CASSLLAGPTNTGELFF
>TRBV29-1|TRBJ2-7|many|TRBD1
TGCAGCGTGTTGACAGGGCCATCCTACGAGCAGTACTTC
CSVLTGPSYEQYF
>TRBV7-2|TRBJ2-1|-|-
TGTGCCAGCAGCTTAGGATTTGCCGGCTCCTACAATGAGCAGTTCTTC
CASSLGFAGSYNEQFF
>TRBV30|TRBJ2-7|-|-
TGTGCCTGGAGAAGGGGGGGGGCGAGCTCCTACGAGCAGTACTTC
CAWRRGGASSYEQYF
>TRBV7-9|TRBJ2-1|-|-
TGTGCCAGCAGCTTAGCAGGGGCAGCCTACAATGAGCAGTTCTTC
CASSLAGAAYNEQFF
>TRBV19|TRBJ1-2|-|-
TGTGCCAGTAGCCCTGAGAGGGGGGGGAACTATGGCTACACCTTC
CASSPERGGNYGYTF
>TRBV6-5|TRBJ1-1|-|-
TGTGCCAGCAGTTTGGGGAGGGGTCGGACTGAAGCTTTCTTT
CASSLGRGRTEAFF
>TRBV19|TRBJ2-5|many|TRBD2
TGTGCCAGTAGTCAGACTAGCGGGGCGACGCGATCCCAAGAGACCCAGTACTTC
CASSQTSGATRSQETQYF